What follows is one TCR beta chain and its context. Its specific antigen is unknown. Nothing much larger sits one base from this clone, and base qualities are not available. TCRbeta CDR3 regions were amplified from genomic DNA by means of the immunoSEQ Assay, a bias-controlled multiplex PCR. The authors processed their data as follows. Nucleated cell counts per sample were estimated from amplification of reference gene primers within the assay. Sequence reads were collapsed and filtered to measure the absolute abundance of every unique TCRbeta CDR3 rearrangement. For each sample, productive Simpson clonality was calculated as the square root of Simpson's diversity index across productive rearrangements. Imported from immuneACCESS, the table was reduced by TCRdb to in-frame sequences with V and J called. These copies leave out some clones; in studies compared against another copy, an unresolved V gene accounts for under half, and the cause of the remainder is not known. The V and J calls and clone size are taken from that table; D and trimming were inferred from the DNA. In all, the sample holds 180,000 or so clones, and about nine tenths of those were seen once. The biggest ten clones account for 9.5% to 13% of the sample.

In Seattle, one collaborating source enrolled patients while the infection was active and tracked those patients longitudinally over the course of disease. The collaborating institutions used their own protocols to collect whole blood in K2EDTA tubes. For TCRbeta analysis, collaborators shipped samples in one of three forms: frozen whole blood, isolated PBMCs, or DNA extracted from either of those sample types. This specimen comes from a study of blood T cell repertoires in COVID-19 (dated by TCRdb to the early 2020s). In terms of the full investigation: The collaborator samples originated in the United States, Italy and Spain and spanned the acute and convalescent phases of COVID-19. Where available, HLA class I and class II types were obtained from metadata supplied by the sample provider rather than from assay-based typing. A de-identified subject ID, COVID-19 status, age in years and sex were almost always included in the sample metadata. Samples came from the ongoing ImmuneRACE study (first 160 participants) plus 1,254 subjects from 6 global collaborators. The repertoires were made available in a free public database intended to serve as a resource for research on the immune response to SARS-CoV-2. The material from the prospective study consisted of cDNA or gDNA derived from T cells, B-cell-depleted T cells, or PBMCs. Deeply sampled blood TCRbeta repertoires from subjects exposed to, actively infected with, or recovered from COVID-19 were included in the dataset. Study-wide conclusions, independent of this receptor: The quantity of clinical and demographic metadata differed by source and by participant and was supplied without curation.

V is reduced by 7 bases and J by 8 bases, leaving a spacing of 14 bases between them. The germline V gene (reference sequence) gives CDR1 as SEHNR and CDR2 as FQNEAQ. From cysteine to phenylalanine, the CDR3 is 13 amino acids long. Only CDR3 DNA remains: 39 bases, in frame from the first base. The origin of this receptor is a woman between 55 and 75 years old with COVID-19, enrolled during active disease. The sequence is built from TRBV7-9 and TRBJ1-4, with no reliable assignment of the D segment. The sequenced sample consisted of peripheral blood. In nucleotide form, the sequence is TGTGCCAGCACCCAAGCCCCTTTCGAAAAACTGTTTTTT. This codes for CASTQAPFEKLFF.